The rows below give T cell receptor beta chains drawn from one sample of a study of T cells in Graves' hyperthyroidism and ophthalmopathy. TCRdb itself ran the multiplex PCR reads through MiXCR, one entry per CDR3 protein. The table includes under 400,000 distinct CDR3 sequences, less than 20% detected once. Sample: blood. The receptors here all came from a woman aged 18-35 years with Graves' hyperthyroidism that later progressed to Graves' ophthalmopathy. Both conserved end residues are trimmed from each CDR3.

TRBV27 | 14 | ASSPSLGATGNTIY
TRBV12-3/TRBV12-4 | 13 | ASSFSSRTYNEQF
TRBV18 | 12 | ASSPTGEGTEAF
TRBV24-1 | 10 | ATSTDKNIQY
TRBV5-1 | 11 | ASSLDPFPEQF
TRBV28 | 13 | ASSLGQGRGNTQY
TRBV6-1 | 13 | ASSEGLVGVGELF
TRBV27 | 15 | ASSLTPPTSGTNEQF
TRBV19 | 12 | ASSLVKGANEQY
TRBV7-2 | 13 | ASSPRTGENYGYT
TRBV10-2 | 14 | ASSIGTSGLHYEQF
TRBV27 | 12 | ASRNRGEHYGYT
TRBV29-1 | 14 | SVETSGRAMSYEQY
TRBV5-1 | 12 | ASSYGQGWNEQF
TRBV7-9 | 15 | AGSRGAVEPNTGELF
TRBV19 | 11 | ASSTGGDTEAF